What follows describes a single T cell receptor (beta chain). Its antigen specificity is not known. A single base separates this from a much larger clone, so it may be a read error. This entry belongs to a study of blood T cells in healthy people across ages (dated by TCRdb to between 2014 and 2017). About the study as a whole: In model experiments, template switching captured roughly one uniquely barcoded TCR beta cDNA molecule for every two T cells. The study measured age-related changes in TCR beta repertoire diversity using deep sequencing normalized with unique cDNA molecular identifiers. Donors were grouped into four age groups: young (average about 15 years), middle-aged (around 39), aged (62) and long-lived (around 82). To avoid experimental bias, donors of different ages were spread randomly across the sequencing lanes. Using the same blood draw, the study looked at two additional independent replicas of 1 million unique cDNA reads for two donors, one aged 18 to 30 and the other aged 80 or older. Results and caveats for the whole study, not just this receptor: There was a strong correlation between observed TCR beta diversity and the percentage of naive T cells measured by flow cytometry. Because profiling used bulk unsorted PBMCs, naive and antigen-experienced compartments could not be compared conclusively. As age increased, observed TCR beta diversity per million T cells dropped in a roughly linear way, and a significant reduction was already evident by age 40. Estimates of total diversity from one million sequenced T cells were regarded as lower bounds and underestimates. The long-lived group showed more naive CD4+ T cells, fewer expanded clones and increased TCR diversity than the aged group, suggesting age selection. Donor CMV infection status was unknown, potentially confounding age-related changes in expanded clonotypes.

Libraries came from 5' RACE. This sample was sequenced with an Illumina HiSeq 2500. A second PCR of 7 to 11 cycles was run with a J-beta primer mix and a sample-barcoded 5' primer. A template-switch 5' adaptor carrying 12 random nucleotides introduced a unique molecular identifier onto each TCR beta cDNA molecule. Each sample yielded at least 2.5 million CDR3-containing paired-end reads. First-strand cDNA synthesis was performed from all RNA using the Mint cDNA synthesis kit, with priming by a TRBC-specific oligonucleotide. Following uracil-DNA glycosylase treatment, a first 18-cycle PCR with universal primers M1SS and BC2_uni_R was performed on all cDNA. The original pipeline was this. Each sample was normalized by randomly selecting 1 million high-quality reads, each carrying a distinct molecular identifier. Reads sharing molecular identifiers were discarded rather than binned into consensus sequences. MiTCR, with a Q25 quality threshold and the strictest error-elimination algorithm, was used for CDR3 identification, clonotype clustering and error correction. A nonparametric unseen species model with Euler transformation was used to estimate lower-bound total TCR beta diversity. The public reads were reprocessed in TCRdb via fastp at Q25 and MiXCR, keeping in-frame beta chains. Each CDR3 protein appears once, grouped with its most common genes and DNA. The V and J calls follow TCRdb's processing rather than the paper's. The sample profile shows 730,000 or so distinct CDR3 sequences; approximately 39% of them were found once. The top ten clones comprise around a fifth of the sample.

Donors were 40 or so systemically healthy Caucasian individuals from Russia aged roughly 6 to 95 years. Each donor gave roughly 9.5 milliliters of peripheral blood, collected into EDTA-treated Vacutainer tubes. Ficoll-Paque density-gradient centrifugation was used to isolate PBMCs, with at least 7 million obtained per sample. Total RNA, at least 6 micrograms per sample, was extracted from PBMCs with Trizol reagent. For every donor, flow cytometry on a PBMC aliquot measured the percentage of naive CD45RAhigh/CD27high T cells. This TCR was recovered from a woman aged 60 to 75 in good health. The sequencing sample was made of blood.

This receptor carries the CDR3 CSVVTTPSYEQYF. The nucleotides are TGCAGCGTCGTCACGACGCCCTCCTACGAGCAGTACTTC. Recombination connected TRBV29-1 to TRBJ2-7; there is no confident call for the D gene. Trimming at the junction amounts to 6 bases on V and 0 bases on J, and the germline ends lie 12 bases apart. From cysteine to phenylalanine, the CDR3 is 13 amino acids long. Only the CDR3 portion is preserved as DNA: 39 bases, with reading frame beginning at the first base. Via the germline V gene, CDR1 is SQVTM and CDR2 ANQGSEA.